A selection of T cell receptor beta chains follows, all from one sample in a study of brain T cells in children with intractable seizures. Profiled with immunoSEQ multiplex PCR; TCRdb holds only in-frame clones, not every one. The sample lists about 340,000 clones; roughly 93% were seen once. The sample in question was peripheral blood, obtained roughly 5 months after surgery. These TCRs come from a boy younger than two with tuberous sclerosis and intractable seizures. The CDR3 runs from the conserved cysteine through the conserved F or W. A D gene is named only where the DNA matches it firmly. A clone size is listed for some rows: how often the clone was seen (once, few, many), or a class if it is expanded.

. . TRBJ2-1 TRBV9 15 TGTGCCAGCAGCGTAGCGGGAGTATCCTACAATGAGCAGTTCTTC CASSVAGVSYNEQFF
few . TRBJ1-3 TRBV19 18 TGTGCCAGTAGTCTTGGGAAGAGGGTGGCGCCCTCTGGAAACACCATATATTTT CASSLGKRVAPSGNTIYF
. . TRBJ2-3 TRBV6-5 14 TGTGCCAGCAGTTACGGTCGATACTCGGATACGCAGTATTTT CASSYGRYSDTQYF
. . TRBJ2-3 TRBV7-2 13 TGTGCCAGCAGCTTAAGTCTGGCAGATACGCAGTATTTT CASSLSLADTQYF
few TRBD2 TRBJ2-7 TRBV6-6 14 TGTGCCAGCACCCGGGGGACTAGCGGGAACGAGCAGTACTTC CASTRGTSGNEQYF
. . TRBJ1-5 TRBV6-5 13 TGTGCCAGCAGGAGGGGGGGCAATCAGCCCCAGCATTTT CASRRGGNQPQHF
few . TRBJ1-6 TRBV27 14 TGTGCCAGCAGATCCGCGGGCCTCAATTCACCCCTCCACTTT CASRSAGLNSPLHF
. TRBD1 TRBJ1-2 TRBV11-3 12 TGTGCCAGCAGCACCACAGGGGATGGCTACACCTTC CASSTTGDGYTF
. TRBD2 TRBJ2-7 TRBV29-1 14 TGCAGCGTTGACAGCGGGGTAAGCTCCTACGAGCAGTACTTC CSVDSGVSSYEQYF
once . TRBJ2-5 TRBV29-1 15 TGCAGCGTGGAAAACCGGGACTTATTACGGGAGACCCAGTACTTC CSVENRDLLRETQYF
. . TRBJ1-5 TRBV2 12 TGTGCCAGCAACTCCTACAATCAGCCCCAGCATTTT CASNSYNQPQHF
. . TRBJ2-2 TRBV6-4 14 TGTGCCAGCAGCCCGACTAGTTACTCCGGGGAGCTGTTTTTT CASSPTSYSGELFF
once . TRBJ1-2 TRBV6-5 14 TGTGCCAGCAGTTACTCGATTAAAAGGACTGGCTACACCTTC CASSYSIKRTGYTF